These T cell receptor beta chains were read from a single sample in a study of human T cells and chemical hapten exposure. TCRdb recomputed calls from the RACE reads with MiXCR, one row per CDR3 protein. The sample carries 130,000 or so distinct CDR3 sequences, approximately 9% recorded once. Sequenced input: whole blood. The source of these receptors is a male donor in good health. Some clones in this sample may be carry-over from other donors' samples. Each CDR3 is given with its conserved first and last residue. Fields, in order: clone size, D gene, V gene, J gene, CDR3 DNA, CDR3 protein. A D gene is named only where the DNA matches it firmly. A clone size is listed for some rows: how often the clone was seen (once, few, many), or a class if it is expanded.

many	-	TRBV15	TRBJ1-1	TGTGCCACCAGCAGAGATACGGCTGAAGCTTTCTTT	CATSRDTAEAFF
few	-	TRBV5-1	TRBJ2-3	TGCGCCAGAATCCGGGACACCCGCACAGATACGCAGTATTTT	CARIRDTRTDTQYF
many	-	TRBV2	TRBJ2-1	TGTGCCAGCAGTGAGGCCTACAATGAGCAGTTCTTC	CASSEAYNEQFF
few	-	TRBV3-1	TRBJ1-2	TGTGCCAGCAGCCAAGAGCTGGCCCCCCGGGGCTACACCTTC	CASSQELAPRGYTF
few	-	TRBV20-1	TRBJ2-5	TGCAGTGCTAGACGCTGGGGGGCAGAGGAGACCCAGTACTTC	CSARRWGAEETQYF
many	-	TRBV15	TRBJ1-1	TGTGCCACCAGCATCCCTGGCGGGAACACTGAAGCTTTCTTT	CATSIPGGNTEAFF
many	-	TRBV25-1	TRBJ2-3	TGTGCCAGCAGGGTAGGACTGGATACGCAGTATTTT	CASRVGLDTQYF
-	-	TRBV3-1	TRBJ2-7	TGTGCCAGCAGCCTGCCGGACTCCCCCGACGAGCAGTACTTC	CASSLPDSPDEQYF
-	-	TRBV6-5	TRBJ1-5	TGTGCCAGCAGTTACGGGGGGACCAATCAGCCCCAGCATTTT	CASSYGGTNQPQHF
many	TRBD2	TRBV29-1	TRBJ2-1	TGCAGCGTTGAAGGGGCTAGCGGGGGGGCCAACAATGAGCAGTTCTTC	CSVEGASGGANNEQFF
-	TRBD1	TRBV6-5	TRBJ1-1	TGTACCAGCAAACCGGGACAGGGCGCGAACACTGAAGCTTTCTTT	CTSKPGQGANTEAFF
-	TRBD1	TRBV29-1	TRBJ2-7	TGCAGCGTGGTCGGACAGGGTGACTACGAGCAGTACTTC	CSVVGQGDYEQYF
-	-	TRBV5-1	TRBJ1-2	TGCGCCAGCAGCTTCCAGGGGAGCTACACCTTC	CASSFQGSYTF
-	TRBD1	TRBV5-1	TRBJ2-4	TGCGCCAGCAGCTTGGAGGGACAGCAGAACATTCAGTACTTC	CASSLEGQQNIQYF
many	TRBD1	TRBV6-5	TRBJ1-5	TGTGCCAGCGGTACAGGGGTTCAGCCCCAGCATTTT	CASGTGVQPQHF
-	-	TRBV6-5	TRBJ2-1	TGTGCCAGCAGTAGAACTTTCGGGGGCCGAATATACAATGAGCAGTTCTTC	CASSRTFGGRIYNEQFF
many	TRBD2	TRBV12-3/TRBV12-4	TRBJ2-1	TGTGCCAGCAGTCCAACCGGGACTAGCGGGAGGAGGAATGAGCAGTTCTTC	CASSPTGTSGRRNEQFF
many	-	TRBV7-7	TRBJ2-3	TGTGCCAGCAGCTTAGGTTCGGGGGGCAACACAGATACGCAGTATTTT	CASSLGSGGNTDTQYF
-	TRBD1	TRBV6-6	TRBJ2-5	TGTGCCAGCAGTTCCCGGGACAGAGAGACCCAGTACTTC	CASSSRDRETQYF
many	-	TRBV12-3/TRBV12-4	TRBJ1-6	TGTGCCAGCAGTCCCCGGATGAATTCACCCCTCCACTTT	CASSPRMNSPLHF
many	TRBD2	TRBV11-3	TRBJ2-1	TGTGCCAGCAGCTTAGAGGCGTCCGGGACTAGTAACAATGAGCAGTTCTTC	CASSLEASGTSNNEQFF
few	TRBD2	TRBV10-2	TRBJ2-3	TGCGCCAGCAGTGACCTGACTAGCGCGGGTAGGGATACGCAGTATTTT	CASSDLTSAGRDTQYF
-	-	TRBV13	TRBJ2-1	TGTGCCAGCAGCCTGATATGGGGGGACTCATCCTACAATGAGCAGTTCTTC	CASSLIWGDSSYNEQFF
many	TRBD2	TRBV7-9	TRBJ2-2	TGTGCCAGCAGCTTACTTGGAGCGGGAGGACCCACCGGGGAGCTGTTTTTT	CASSLLGAGGPTGELFF
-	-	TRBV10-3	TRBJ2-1	TGTGCCATCAGTGAGTGGACCGTGGGCAGGGTAGGCGGTGAGCAGTTCTTC	CAISEWTVGRVGGEQFF
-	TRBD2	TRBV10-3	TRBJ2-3	TGTGCCATCAGCGACGGGAGGGCGGCAGATACGCAGTATTTT	CAISDGRAADTQYF
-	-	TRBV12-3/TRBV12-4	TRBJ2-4	TGTGCCAGCAGTTTACGGGGGTCTGTAAACATTCAGTACTTC	CASSLRGSVNIQYF
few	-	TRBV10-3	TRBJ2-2	TGTGCCATCAGTGAGTCAAGGACGGCGAACACCGGGGAGCTGTTTTTT	CAISESRTANTGELFF
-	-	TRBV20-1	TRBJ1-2	TGCAGTGCTAGAGATCCCCCTTATGGCTACACCTTC	CSARDPPYGYTF
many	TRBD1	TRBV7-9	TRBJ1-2	TGTGCCAGCAGCTTCGGGACAGGGGGCGCGAATGGCTACACCTTC	CASSFGTGGANGYTF
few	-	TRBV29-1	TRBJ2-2	TGCAGCGCCGCGACTCGACCCGGGGAGCTGTTTTTT	CSAATRPGELFF
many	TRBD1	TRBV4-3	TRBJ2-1	TGCGCCAGCAGCCCAGCTGGGACAGGGGGTAGGGATGAGCAGTTCTTC	CASSPAGTGGRDEQFF
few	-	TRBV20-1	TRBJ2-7	TGCAGTGCTAGAGTTGGTAACAGATCGCCCGAGCAGTACTTC	CSARVGNRSPEQYF
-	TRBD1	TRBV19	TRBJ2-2	TGTGCCAGTTTGGGTACAGGGGTGGGGGTGCTATTCGGGGAGCTGTTTTTT	CASLGTGVGVLFGELFF
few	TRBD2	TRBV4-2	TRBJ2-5	TGTGCCAGCAGCAATAGCGGGAGCGGGGAGACCCAGTACTTC	CASSNSGSGETQYF
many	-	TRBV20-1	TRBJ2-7	TGCAGTGCTAGAGGGTCAAGCCTTAACTCCTACGAGCAGTACTTC	CSARGSSLNSYEQYF
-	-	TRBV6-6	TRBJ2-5	TGTGCCAGCAGTATAGCGGAGCAAGAGACCCAGTACTTC	CASSIAEQETQYF
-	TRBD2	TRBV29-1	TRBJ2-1	TGCAGCGTCGAAGGACTAGCGGAAAACAATGAGCAGTTCTTC	CSVEGLAENNEQFF
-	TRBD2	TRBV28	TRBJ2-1	TGTGCCAGCAGTCTCTTGCTAGCGGGCTCCTACAATGAGCAGTTCTTC	CASSLLLAGSYNEQFF